This passage covers 30 T cell receptor beta chains from one sample sequenced in a study of spatial heterogeneity in lung cancer. TCRdb used MiXCR to reprocess the 5' RACE reads, holding one entry per CDR3 protein. The data show tens of thousands of distinct CDR3 sequences, around 7.6% seen once. Noted time point: blood at routine non-recurrence follow-up after resection. Sequences were derived from PBMCs, sampled at follow-up. The receptors derive from a male donor with early-stage non-small cell lung cancer.

In this sample, this clonotype turned up many times. The chain carries TRBV5-1 and TRBJ2-7; 8 nucleotides line up with TRBD2. CDR1 and CDR2 from the germline V gene are SGHRS and YFSETQ. CDR3 length equals 16 residues. V shed 0 bases, J shed 0 bases, and the junction held 5 bases outside the gene matches. CDR3 DNA sequence: TGCGCCAGCAGCTTGGATCAGAGCGGGGGCTCCTACGAGCAGTACTTC. Translation gives CASSLDQSGGSYEQYF.

This clonotype was counted many times. The chain is built from TRBV7-3 and TRBJ2-2, with D possibly being TRBD2 (6 bases). Between the trimmed V and J ends, which lost 4 bases and 4 bases, there was a span of 10 bases. Germline assignment: CDR1 SGHTA and CDR2 FQGTGA. The CDR3 is made up of 14 amino acids. CDR3 sequence: CASSSGLFTGELFF. The CDR3, as DNA: TGTGCCAGCAGCTCGGGACTTTTCACCGGGGAGCTGTTTTTT.

Many counts were recorded for this clonotype. The V and J genes are TRBV20-1 and TRBJ2-5, with D possibly being TRBD1 or TRBD2 (5 bases each). The length of the CDR3 is 14 residues. The germline gives CDR1 DFQATT, CDR2 SNEGSKA (reference sequence). V dropped 1 base and J dropped 5 bases, with 14 bases sitting between them. The CDR3 nucleotides are TGCAGTGCTAGAGTCCCCAGCGAGGGGGAGACCCAGTACTTC. Encoded protein: CSARVPSEGETQYF.

This clonotype was seen many times. CDR3 coding DNA: TGTGCCAGCAGCGTAGGGGCAGGGGGGAACTATGGCTACACCTTC. Translating gives CASSVGAGGNYGYTF. The chain couples TRBV9 to TRBJ1-2; the match to TRBD1 covers 7 bases. Looked up from germline, CDR1 is SGDLS and CDR2 is YYNGEE. This CDR3 has 15 residues. V shed 0 bases and J 2 bases; nucleotides not matched to a gene: 4. Full variable domain (missing parts from reference TRBV9 and TRBJ1-2): DSGVTQTPKHLITATGQRVTLRCSPRSGDLSVYWYQQSLDQGLQFLIQYYNGEERAKGNILERFSAQQFPDLHSELNLSSLELGDSALYFCASSVGAGGNYGYTFGSGTRLTVV.

This clonotype was detected ten times or more. CDR3 sequence: CASSYWRASAGELFF. As DNA, the CDR3 is TGTGCCAGCAGTTACTGGCGGGCTAGTGCCGGGGAGCTGTTTTTT. The rearrangement joins TRBV6-2 or TRBV6-3 to TRBJ2-2; possible D gene TRBD2, 5 bases. V gave up 1 base and J gave up 6 bases, with 12 bases separating them. Germline V CDR1 and CDR2: MNHEY, SVGEGT. The CDR3 covers 15 residues.

This clonotype occurred many times. V is TRBV6-6 and J is TRBJ2-5; 9 positions agree with TRBD1. Trimming cost V 6 bases and J 0 bases; bases outside gene matches: 8. Germline V gene data show CDR1 as MNHNY and CDR2 as SVGAGI (reference sequence). This CDR3 has 16 amino acids. For the CDR3, the DNA is TGTGCCAGCAGACAAGGACAGGGGAGACACCAAGAGACCCAGTACTTC. It is translated as CASRQGQGRHQETQYF.

In this sample, this clonotype turned up a few times. The CDR3, as DNA: TGCGCCAGCAGCCTACAGGGGACAGATACGCAGTATTTT. This encodes CASSLQGTDTQYF. This rearrangement joins TRBV10-1 to TRBJ2-3; 7 bases line up with TRBD1. The CDR3 contains 13 residues. Germline loops: CDR1 WNHNN, CDR2 SYGVQD (reference sequence). V lost 6 bases and J lost 3; bases outside the gene matches: 3.

This clonotype was found a few times. The chain has TRBV5-1 and TRBJ1-1; no clear D gene. The CDR3 spans 14 residues. V lost 0 bases to trimming and J lost 0 bases, with 6 bases between them. CDR1 and CDR2 from the germline V gene are SGHRS and YFSETQ. The CDR3 spells CASSLGVLNTEAFF. The CDR3 DNA sequence: TGCGCCAGCAGCTTGGGGGTGTTGAACACTGAAGCTTTCTTT. Based on the CDR3 plus reference TRBV5-1 and TRBJ1-1, the full variable domain is KAGVTQTPRYLIKTRGQQVTLSCSPISGHRSVSWYQQTPGQGLQFLFEYFSETQRNKGNFPGRFSGRQFSNSRSEMNVSTLELGDSALYLCASSLGVLNTEAFFGQGTRLTVV.

This clonotype was counted at least ten times. The chain carries TRBV6-1 and TRBJ1-1; possible D gene TRBD1, 5 bases. Per germline, CDR1 MNHNS and CDR2 SASEGT. The CDR3 loop spans 14 amino acids. V gave up 6 bases and J gave up 0 bases, with 11 bases separating them. CDR3 protein: CASRSDILNTEAFF. In nucleotides, the CDR3 is TGTGCCAGCAGGTCGGACATCCTGAACACTGAAGCTTTCTTT.

A remark on this clonotype: A much larger clone sits a single nucleotide away, making a read error possible. The rearrangement joins TRBV10-1 to TRBJ2-3, with 7 nucleotides matching TRBD1. J was trimmed by 4 bases and V by 7 bases; bases with no gene match: 8. Germline V gives CDR1 WNHNN, CDR2 SYGVQD (reference sequence). The CDR3 length is 14 residues. CDR3 residues: CASNAKGASDTQYF. The CDR3 bases are TGCGCCAGCAACGCTAAGGGGGCATCAGATACGCAGTATTTT.

This clonotype appeared many times. This chain links TRBV11-2 with TRBJ2-1; 11 bases map to TRBD2. The CDR3 loop spans 16 amino acids. With V trimmed by 0 bases and J by 5 bases, 3 bases remained unmatched. CDR1 is SGHAT and CDR2 is FQNNGV in the germline V gene. The CDR3 sequence: CASSLDLAGGHNEQFF. CDR3 sequence (DNA): TGTGCCAGCAGCTTAGACCTAGCGGGGGGCCACAATGAGCAGTTCTTC. The full variable domain, completed using reference TRBV11-2 and TRBJ2-1, is EAGVAQSPRYKIIEKRQSVAFWCNPISGHATLYWYQQILGQGPKLLIQFQNNGVVDDSQLPKDRFSAERLKGVDSTLKIQPAKLEDSAVYLCASSLDLAGGHNEQFFGPGTRLTVL.

This clonotype was seen repeatedly, ten times or more. V usage is TRBV30 and J usage is TRBJ1-5; maybe TRBD1 (6 bases). CDR1 GTSNPN and CDR2 SVGIG come from the germline V gene (reference sequence). V lost 2 bases and J lost 5, with 10 bases in between. The CDR3 has 13 residues. The CDR3 DNA reads as TGTGCCTGGAGTCGGGACAACGATCAGCCCCAGCATTTT. Translated: CAWSRDNDQPQHF. The full variable domain, in which reference TRBV30 and TRBJ1-5 provide the parts outside the CDR3, is SQTIHQWPATLVQPVGSPLSLECTVEGTSNPNLYWYRQAAGRGLQLLFYSVGIGQISSEVPQNLSASRPQDRQFILSSKKLLLSDSGFYLCAWSRDNDQPQHFGDGTRLSIL.

This clonotype has just a few counts. The rearrangement links TRBV7-3 to TRBJ1-1; the match to TRBD1 covers 10 bases. Germline assignment: CDR1 SGHTA and CDR2 FQGTGA. V shed 3 bases, J shed 6 bases, and the junction held 4 bases outside the gene matches. The CDR3 is made up of 14 amino acids. The CDR3: CASSLGTGVAEAFF. Written as DNA, the CDR3 is TGTGCCAGCAGCTTGGGGACAGGGGTGGCTGAAGCTTTCTTT. The whole variable domain, remainder taken from reference TRBV7-3 and TRBJ1-1, is GAGVSQTPSNKVTEKGKYVELRCDPISGHTALYWYRQSLGQGPEFLIYFQGTGAADDSGLPNDRFFAVRPEGSVSTLKIQRTERGDSAVYLCASSLGTGVAEAFFGQGTRLTVV.

This clonotype was detected many times. The J gene is TRBJ1-2, the V gene TRBV29-1; no clear D. From germline, CDR1 is SQVTM and CDR2 ANQGSEA. The CDR3 is made up of 15 amino acids. V lost 2 bases to trimming and J lost 3 bases, with 16 bases between them. The CDR3 sequence is CSVEMADGVYYGYTF. The CDR3 nucleotides read TGCAGCGTTGAAATGGCAGACGGAGTCTACTATGGCTACACCTTC.

The sample holds many counts of this clonotype. The J gene is TRBJ1-2, the V gene TRBV12-3 or TRBV12-4, with D uncertain. Trimming removed 1 base from V and 4 bases from J, with 16 bases in between. The CDR3 loop spans 16 amino acids. CDR3 sequence reads: CASSLDLTAYLYGYTF. The DNA for the CDR3 is TGTGCCAGCAGTTTAGATTTAACAGCTTACCTCTATGGCTACACCTTC.

As concerns this clonotype: It may be a read error: a sequence one base away is much more abundant. The V call is TRBV7-9, the J call TRBJ2-4; TRBD2 is a possible D gene (5 bases). The CDR3 has 13 residues. Germline V CDR1 and CDR2: SEHNR, FQNEAQ (reference sequence). The CDR3 nucleotides read TGTGCCAGCAGCCCGCAACTCGAGGGCATTCGGTACTTC. It is translated as CASSPQLEGIRYF. Drawing the rest from reference TRBV7-9 and TRBJ2-4, the complete variable domain is DTGVSQNPRHKITKRGQNVTFRCDPISEHNRLYWYRQTLGQGPEFLTYFQNEAQLEKSRLLSDRFSAERPKGSFSTLEIQRTEQGDSAMYLCASSPQLEGIRYFGAGTRLSVL.

This clonotype was observed many times. This chain links TRBV6-4 with TRBJ1-5; D gene uncertain. Per germline, CDR1 MRHNA and CDR2 SNTAGT. The CDR3 loop spans 12 amino acids. V was shortened by 6 bases and J by 4 bases, with 7 bases between the two germline ends. The CDR3 DNA reads as TGTGCCAGCAGGGCAGCTAATCAGCCCCAGCATTTT. Encoded protein: CASRAANQPQHF.

This clonotype was counted at least ten times. The chain joins TRBV3-1 to TRBJ2-3, with TRBD2 matching 9 bases. The V gene's germline CDR1 is LGHDT and CDR2 YNNKEL (reference sequence). The length of the CDR3 is 16 residues. Trimming at V came to 4 bases and at J to 2 bases, leaving 7 bases not matched to a gene. Written as DNA, the CDR3 is TGTGCCAGCAGCCCTAAGCGGGGGGCAGACACAGATACGCAGTATTTT. Its protein is CASSPKRGADTDTQYF.

This clonotype was observed at least ten times. The chain joins TRBV27 to TRBJ2-7; D is unclear. The length of the CDR3 is 16 residues. The germline CDR1 and CDR2 sequences are MNHEY and SMNVEV (reference sequence). V dropped 0 bases and J dropped 0 bases, with 12 bases sitting between them. The CDR3 loop reads CASSLSLLSYSYEQYF. CDR3 DNA: TGTGCCAGCAGTTTATCCCTCCTTAGTTACTCCTACGAGCAGTACTTC.

This clonotype turned up a few times. The chain recombines TRBV7-9 with TRBJ2-3; 12 bases match TRBD2. Germline V CDR1 and CDR2: SEHNR, FQNEAQ (reference sequence). This CDR3 contains 20 residues. V dropped 4 bases and J dropped 4; count of bases not matched to a gene: 18. The CDR3 region is CASSSDGLAGMVLDADTQYF. The CDR3 region has the DNA TGTGCCAGCAGCTCCGATGGACTAGCGGGGATGGTTTTGGACGCAGATACGCAGTATTTT. Complete variable domain (other parts from reference TRBV7-9 and TRBJ2-3): DTGVSQNPRHKITKRGQNVTFRCDPISEHNRLYWYRQTLGQGPEFLTYFQNEAQLEKSRLLSDRFSAERPKGSFSTLEIQRTEQGDSAMYLCASSSDGLAGMVLDADTQYFGPGTRLTVL.

Ten or more counts support this clonotype. For the CDR3, the DNA is TGTGCCAGCAGCTTAGTAGAGACCCAGTACTTC. Translating it yields CASSLVETQYF. The chain couples TRBV11-2 to TRBJ2-5; D unclear. The CDR3 has 11 residues. From germline, CDR1 is SGHAT and CDR2 FQNNGV. The V end was cut by 1 base, the J end by 4 bases, with 1 base between.

This clonotype was observed at least ten times. V is TRBV6-1 and J is TRBJ2-5; D might be TRBD1 or TRBD2, each matching 6 bases. The CDR3 length is 15 residues. V was shortened by 6 bases and J by 7 bases, with 21 bases between the two germline ends. Germline CDR1 is MNHNS and CDR2 is SASEGT. CDR3 coding DNA: TGTGCCAGCAGGGGGATACAGGGCGCCGGGGGGACCCAGTACTTC. Its translation is CASRGIQGAGGTQYF.

This clonotype is classed as medium-sized. The chain links TRBV29-1 to TRBJ2-7, with 10 bases lining up with TRBD1. Germline trimming cut 8 bases from V and 0 bases from J; bases unmatched to any gene: 4. CDR1 SQVTM and CDR2 ANQGSEA come from the germline V gene. The CDR3 covers 13 residues. CDR3 loop: CSTGQGDSYEQYF. The CDR3 bases are TGCAGCACAGGACAGGGGGACTCCTACGAGCAGTACTTC.

This clonotype has a count of ten or more. The gene calls are TRBV5-1 and TRBJ2-6; TRBD1 matches 7 bases. The CDR3 loop spans 17 amino acids. Germline V lookup: CDR1 SGHRS, CDR2 YFSETQ. V lost 4 bases and J lost 0; bases outside the gene matches: 7. CDR3 protein: CASSIRDSISGANVLTF. The CDR3 nucleotides are TGCGCCAGCAGCATTCGGGACAGTATCTCTGGGGCCAACGTCCTGACTTTC.

This chain joins TRBV9 and TRBJ1-5; 9 nucleotides agree with TRBD1. V trimming: 3 bases; J trimming: 5 bases; junction bases outside the gene matches: 0. This CDR3 comprises 13 residues. Germline loops: CDR1 SGDLS, CDR2 YYNGEE. CDR3 in amino acids: CASSDRGHQPQHF. CDR3 in DNA: TGTGCCAGCAGCGACAGGGGGCATCAGCCCCAGCATTTT.

At least ten counts were recorded for this clonotype. V and J are TRBV4-1 and TRBJ2-5; 8 bases map to TRBD1. The V segment lost 0 bases and the J segment 5 bases; nucleotides outside the gene matches: 11. The CDR3 is 17 residues long. The V gene's germline CDR1 is MGHRA and CDR2 YSYEKL. The CDR3 loop reads CASSQDPGTGGYETQYF. CDR3 nucleotides: TGCGCCAGCAGCCAAGATCCGGGCACAGGGGGTTATGAGACCCAGTACTTC.

The sample holds many counts of this clonotype. The rearrangement joins TRBV18 to TRBJ2-3, with D possibly TRBD1 on 5 matching bases. The germline gives CDR1 KGHSH, CDR2 LQKENI. The V gene lost 3 bases and the J gene lost 2 bases, with 15 bases spanning the gap. This CDR3 is built from 16 residues. This CDR3 is CASSPNQGGTTDTQYF. For the CDR3, the DNA is TGTGCCAGCTCACCGAATCAGGGTGGAACCACAGATACGCAGTATTTT.

This clonotype occurred many times. The chain employs TRBV5-8 and TRBJ1-5; TRBD1 might be the D (5 bases). CDR3 length equals 16 residues. Trimming removed 0 bases from V and 2 bases from J, with 12 bases in between. Germline CDR1 is SGHTS and CDR2 is YDEGEE. DNA for the CDR3: TGTGCCAGCAGCTTGGGGGCAGGGAGCGGCAATCAGCCCCAGCATTTT. Protein sequence: CASSLGAGSGNQPQHF.

This clonotype was seen many times. The V and J genes are TRBV7-9 and TRBJ2-7; the D is unclear. The length of the CDR3 is 11 residues. CDR1 and CDR2 from the germline V gene are SEHNR and FQNEAQ (reference sequence). The ends were cut back, 5 bases at V and 3 bases at J, with 5 bases in the middle. Here the CDR3 reads CASSNLYEQYF. CDR3 nucleotide sequence: TGTGCCAGCAGCAACCTCTACGAGCAGTACTTC.

At least ten counts were recorded for this clonotype. This chain connects TRBV5-6 to TRBJ1-5; D is uncertain. CDR3 length equals 14 residues. Germline loops: CDR1 SGHDT, CDR2 YYEEEE. V was clipped by 4 bases and J by 1 base, with 9 bases between them. CDR3 in amino acids: CASSPLGSNQPQHF. CDR3 bases: TGTGCCAGCAGCCCCCTAGGGAGCAATCAGCCCCAGCATTTT.